The T cell receptor beta chain under discussion was sequenced for a study of T cells after yellow fever vaccination. Whole-study findings and limits: A small proportion of clonotypes was detected in both the CD4 and CD8 compartments.

This clonotype has only a few counts. Its target is unknown. TCRdb reprocessed the 5' RACE reads via MiXCR and lists one record per CDR3 protein. The data hold some 560,000 distinct CDR3 sequences, with about a sixth observed a single time. The sequence was collected from a man between 18 and 35 years old who received the YFV17D yellow fever vaccine. Source: PBMCs, taken less than 6 days after the first yellow fever vaccination.

CDR3 coding DNA: TGCAGTGCTAGAGGAGCGGGGCAGGCCTCGGGAGGTGGCTACACCTTC. It is translated as CSARGAGQASGGGYTF. The gene calls are TRBV20-1 and TRBJ1-2; D is possibly TRBD1 (5 bases). Trimming took 1 base from V and 7 from J, leaving 22 bases between them. The CDR3 runs 16 residues. Germline assignment: CDR1 DFQATT and CDR2 SNEGSKA (reference sequence).